These T cell receptor beta chains were read from a single sample in a study of blood T cell repertoires in COVID-19. Assay: immunoSEQ multiplex PCR; the TCRdb copy retains only in-frame clones and omits some. The data hold 150,000 or so clones, with 82% observed a single time. The sample comprised peripheral blood. The source is a woman between 40 and 50 years old with COVID-19, enrolled during active disease. Each CDR3 is given with its conserved first and last residue. Not every row has a clone size; where given, it reads once, few, many or a size class.

TRBV2,-,CASKGNVNTEAFF
TRBV4-2,many,CASSQPRLRLNNEQFF
TRBV19,-,CASSQPPGTGNLGEQFF
TRBV11-2,-,CASRGTSGSNEQFF
TRBV20-1,-,CSASGTGYNTGELFF
TRBV7-3,-,CASSLSGRAIPKETQYF
TRBV7-9,once,CASSFKPAGGPPYEQYF
TRBV28,-,CASSLFTSGSSGEQFF
TRBV12-3/TRBV12-4,-,CASTPGSEQFF
TRBV4-2,-,CASSQEELPGGTQYF
TRBV5-5,-,CASSPRVQETQYF
TRBV7-2,once,CASSRVYTDTQYF
TRBV24-1,-,CATSDFFDTQYF
TRBV7-9,-,CASSLGDRGPEQYF
TRBV30,-,CAWSPVGKTNTEAFF
TRBV11-2,-,CASSPRQGGFLTDTQYF
TRBV20-1,few,CSASLEGAPGELFF
TRBV19,-,CASSMMEGTYTF
TRBV12-3/TRBV12-4,-,CASSGGGETQYF
TRBV7-9,-,CASSSSDRLKWTQYF
TRBV27,-,CASGRAENQPQHF
TRBV28,-,CASHEWSTGQNIQYF
TRBV29-1,-,CSVGTASDEQYF
TRBV23-1,-,CASSRGSSYNEQFF
TRBV3-1/TRBV3-2,-,CASSRRNTEAFF
TRBV24-1,-,CATSDTGGYEQYF
TRBV6-5,once,CASGGAGYNEQFF
TRBV13,few,CASSSGTGVDNYGYTF
TRBV7-8,-,CASSSGTGNQPQHF
TRBV7-2,-,CASSFSRTEAFF
TRBV3-1/TRBV3-2,-,CASSSTRQRETQYF
TRBV5-5,-,CASSLMEEVQPQHF
TRBV2,once,CASSEYSLVSETQYF
TRBV29-1,-,CSVEGGSGRSRELNF
TRBV11-3,few,CASSLTTTTEAFF
TRBV15,-,CATSRDRSGAGELFF
TRBV7-8,-,CARSLGAGANVLTF
TRBV6-5,-,CASGQNRAAKNIQYF
TRBV6-1,-,CASSDLAGGGDTQYF
TRBV7-3,-,CASSFGQGSGYTF
TRBV5-6,-,CASSSFGPGTGELFF
TRBV3-1/TRBV3-2,-,CASSQELYSLQETQYF
TRBV28,-,CASRHNGGGGQPQHF
TRBV2,-,CASSSGGGGPGNTIYF